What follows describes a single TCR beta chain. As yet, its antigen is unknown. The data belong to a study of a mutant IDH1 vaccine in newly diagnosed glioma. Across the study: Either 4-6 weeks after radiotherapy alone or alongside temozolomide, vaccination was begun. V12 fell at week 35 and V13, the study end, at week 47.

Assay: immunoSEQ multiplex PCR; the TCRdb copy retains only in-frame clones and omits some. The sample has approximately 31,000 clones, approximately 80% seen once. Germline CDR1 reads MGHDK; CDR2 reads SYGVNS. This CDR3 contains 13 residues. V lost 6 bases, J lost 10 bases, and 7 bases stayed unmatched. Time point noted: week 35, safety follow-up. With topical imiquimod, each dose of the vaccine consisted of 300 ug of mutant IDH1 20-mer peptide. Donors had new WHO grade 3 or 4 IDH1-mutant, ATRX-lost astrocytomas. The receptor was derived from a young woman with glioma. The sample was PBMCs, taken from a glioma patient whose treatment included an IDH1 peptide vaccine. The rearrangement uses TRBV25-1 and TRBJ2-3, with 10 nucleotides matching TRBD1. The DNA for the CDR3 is TGTGCCAGCAGGGGACAGGGGTTACTTGCGCAGTATTTT. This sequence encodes CASRGQGLLAQYF.